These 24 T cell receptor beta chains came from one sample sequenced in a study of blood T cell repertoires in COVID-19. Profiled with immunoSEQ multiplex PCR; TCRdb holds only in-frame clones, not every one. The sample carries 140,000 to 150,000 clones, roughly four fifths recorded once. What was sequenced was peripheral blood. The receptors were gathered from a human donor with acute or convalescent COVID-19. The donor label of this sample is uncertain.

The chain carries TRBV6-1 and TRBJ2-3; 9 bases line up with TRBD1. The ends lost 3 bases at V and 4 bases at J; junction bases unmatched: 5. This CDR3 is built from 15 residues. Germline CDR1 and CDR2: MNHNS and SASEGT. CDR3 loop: CASSDTGGSADTQYF. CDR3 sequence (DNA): TGTGCCAGCAGTGATACAGGGGGCTCGGCAGATACGCAGTATTTT.

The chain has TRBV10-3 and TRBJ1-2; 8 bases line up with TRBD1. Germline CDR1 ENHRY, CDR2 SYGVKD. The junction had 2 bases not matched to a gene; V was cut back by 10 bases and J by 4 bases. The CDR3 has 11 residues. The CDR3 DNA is TGTGCCAGGACAGGGATCTATGGCTACACCTTC. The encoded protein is CARTGIYGYTF.

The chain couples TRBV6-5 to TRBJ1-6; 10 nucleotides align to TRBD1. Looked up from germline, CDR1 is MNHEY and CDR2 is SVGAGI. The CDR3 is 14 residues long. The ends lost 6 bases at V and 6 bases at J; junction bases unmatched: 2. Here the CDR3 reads CASRRDRGNSPLHF. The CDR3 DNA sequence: TGTGCCAGCAGACGGGACAGGGGTAATTCACCCCTCCACTTT.

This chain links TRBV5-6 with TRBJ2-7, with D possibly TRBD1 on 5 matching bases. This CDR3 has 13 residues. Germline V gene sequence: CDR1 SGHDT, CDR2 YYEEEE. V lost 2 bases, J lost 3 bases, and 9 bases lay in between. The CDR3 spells CASSLGVVYEQYF. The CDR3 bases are TGTGCCAGCAGCTTAGGGGTTGTCTACGAGCAGTACTTC. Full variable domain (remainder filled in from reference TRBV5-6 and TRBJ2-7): DAGVTQSPTHLIKTRGQQVTLRCSPKSGHDTVSWYQQALGQGPQFIFQYYEEEERQRGNFPDRFSGHQFPNYSSELNVNALLLGDSALYLCASSLGVVYEQYFGPGTRLTVT.

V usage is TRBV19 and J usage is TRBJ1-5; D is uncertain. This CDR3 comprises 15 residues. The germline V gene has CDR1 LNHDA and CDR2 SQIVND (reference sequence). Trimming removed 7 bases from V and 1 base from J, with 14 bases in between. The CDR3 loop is CASTPGKGSNQPQHF. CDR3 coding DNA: TGTGCCAGTACCCCGGGGAAGGGAAGCAATCAGCCCCAGCATTTT.

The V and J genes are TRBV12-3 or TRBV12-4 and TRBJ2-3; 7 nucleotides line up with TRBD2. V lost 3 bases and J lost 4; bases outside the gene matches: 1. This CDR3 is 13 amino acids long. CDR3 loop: CASSLTSSDTQYF. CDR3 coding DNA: TGTGCCAGCAGTTTGACTAGCTCAGATACGCAGTATTTT.

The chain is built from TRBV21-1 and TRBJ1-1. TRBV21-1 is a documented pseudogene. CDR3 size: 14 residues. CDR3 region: CASSNAELNTEAFF. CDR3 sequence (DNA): TGTGCCAGCAGCAATGCTGAGTTGAACACTGAAGCTTTCTTT.

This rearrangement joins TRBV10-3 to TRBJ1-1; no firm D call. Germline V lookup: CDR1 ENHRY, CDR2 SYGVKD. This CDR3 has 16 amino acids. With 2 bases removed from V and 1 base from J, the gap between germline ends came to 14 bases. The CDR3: CAISEGTSRGNTEAFF. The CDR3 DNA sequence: TGTGCCATCAGTGAGGGCACCTCCCGAGGGAACACTGAAGCTTTCTTT.

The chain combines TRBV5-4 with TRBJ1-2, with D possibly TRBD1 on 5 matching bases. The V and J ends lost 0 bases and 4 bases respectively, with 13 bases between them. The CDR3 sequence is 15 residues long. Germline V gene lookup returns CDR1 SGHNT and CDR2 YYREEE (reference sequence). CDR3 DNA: TGTGCCAGCAGCTTGGGAGACCCGGGGGTCTATGGCTACACCTTC. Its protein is CASSLGDPGVYGYTF. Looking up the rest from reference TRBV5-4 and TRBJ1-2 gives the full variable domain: ETGVTQSPTHLIKTRGQQVTLRCSSQSGHNTVSWYQQALGQGPQFIFQYYREEENGRGNFPPRFSGLQFPNYSSELNVNALELDDSALYLCASSLGDPGVYGYTFGSGTRLTVV.

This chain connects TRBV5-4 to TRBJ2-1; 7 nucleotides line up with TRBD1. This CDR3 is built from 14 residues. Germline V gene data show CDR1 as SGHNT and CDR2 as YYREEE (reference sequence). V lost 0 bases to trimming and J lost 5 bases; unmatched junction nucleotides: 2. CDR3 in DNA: TGTGCCAGCAGCTTGGAGGGACAGAACAATGAGCAGTTCTTC. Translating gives CASSLEGQNNEQFF.

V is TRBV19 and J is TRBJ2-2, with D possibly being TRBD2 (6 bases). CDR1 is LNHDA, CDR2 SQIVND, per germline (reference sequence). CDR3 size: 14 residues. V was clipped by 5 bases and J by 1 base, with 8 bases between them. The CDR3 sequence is CASSLGLNTGELFF. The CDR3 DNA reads TGTGCCAGTAGTCTGGGACTGAACACCGGGGAGCTGTTTTTT.

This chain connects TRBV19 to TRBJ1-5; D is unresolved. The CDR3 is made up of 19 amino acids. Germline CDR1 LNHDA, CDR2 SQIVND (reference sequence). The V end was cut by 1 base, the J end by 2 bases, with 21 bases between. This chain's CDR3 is CASSIGVWMATQGNQPQHF. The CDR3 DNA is TGTGCCAGTAGTATAGGGGTGTGGATGGCCACCCAGGGCAATCAGCCCCAGCATTTT. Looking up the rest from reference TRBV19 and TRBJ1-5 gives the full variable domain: DGGITQSPKYLFRKEGQNVTLSCEQNLNHDAMYWYRQDPGQGLRLIYYSQIVNDFQKGDIAEGYSVSREKKESFPLTVTSAQKNPTAFYLCASSIGVWMATQGNQPQHFGDGTRLSIL.

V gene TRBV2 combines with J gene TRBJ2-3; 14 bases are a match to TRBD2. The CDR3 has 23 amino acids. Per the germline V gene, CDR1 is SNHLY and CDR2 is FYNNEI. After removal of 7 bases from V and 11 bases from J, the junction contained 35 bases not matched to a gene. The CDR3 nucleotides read TGTGCCAGCACCTACACTGCACTCTGGACAGGGAGGGTCGGGACTAGCGGGGGTCCAAGGCAGTATTTT. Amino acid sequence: CASTYTALWTGRVGTSGGPRQYF.

CDR3 coding DNA: TGTGCCAGCAGTAGTAATTGGGAGCAGCCCCAGCATTTT. Residues: CASSSNWEQPQHF. V usage is TRBV6-5 and J usage is TRBJ1-5; no clear D gene. Germline V gene sequence: CDR1 MNHEY, CDR2 SVGAGI. The CDR3 spans 13 residues. V shed 5 bases and J shed 7 bases, with 12 bases lying between them.

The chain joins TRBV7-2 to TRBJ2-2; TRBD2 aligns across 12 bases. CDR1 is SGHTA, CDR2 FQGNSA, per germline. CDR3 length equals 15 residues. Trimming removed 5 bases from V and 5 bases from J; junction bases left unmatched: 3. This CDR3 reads CASSLTSGGTGELFF. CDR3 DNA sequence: TGTGCCAGCAGCCTGACTAGCGGGGGAACCGGGGAGCTGTTTTTT.

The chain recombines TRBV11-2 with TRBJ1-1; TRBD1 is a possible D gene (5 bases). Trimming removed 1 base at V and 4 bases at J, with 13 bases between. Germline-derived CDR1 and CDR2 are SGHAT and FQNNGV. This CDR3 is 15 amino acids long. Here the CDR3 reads CASSLGGGVGTEAFF. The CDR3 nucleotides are TGTGCCAGCAGCTTAGGGGGCGGGGTCGGCACTGAAGCTTTCTTT.

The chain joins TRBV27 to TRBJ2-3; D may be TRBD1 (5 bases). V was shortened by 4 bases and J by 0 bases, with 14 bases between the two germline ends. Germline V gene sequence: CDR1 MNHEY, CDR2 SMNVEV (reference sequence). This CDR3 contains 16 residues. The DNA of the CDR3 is TGTGCCAGCAGTTCCCTGGGGCAGACTAGCACAGATACGCAGTATTTT. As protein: CASSSLGQTSTDTQYF.

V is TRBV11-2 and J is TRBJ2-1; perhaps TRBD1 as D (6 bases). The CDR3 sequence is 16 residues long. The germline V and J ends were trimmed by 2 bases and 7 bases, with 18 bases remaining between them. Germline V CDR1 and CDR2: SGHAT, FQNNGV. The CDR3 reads CASSLLQGRKRNEQFF. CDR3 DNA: TGTGCCAGCAGCTTACTACAGGGAAGGAAGAGAAATGAGCAGTTCTTC.

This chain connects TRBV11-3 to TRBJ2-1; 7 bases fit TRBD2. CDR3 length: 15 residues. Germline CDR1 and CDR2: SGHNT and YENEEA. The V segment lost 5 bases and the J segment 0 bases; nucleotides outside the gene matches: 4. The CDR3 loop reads CASSPGTNSYNEQFF. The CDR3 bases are TGTGCCAGCAGCCCCGGGACTAACTCCTACAATGAGCAGTTCTTC.

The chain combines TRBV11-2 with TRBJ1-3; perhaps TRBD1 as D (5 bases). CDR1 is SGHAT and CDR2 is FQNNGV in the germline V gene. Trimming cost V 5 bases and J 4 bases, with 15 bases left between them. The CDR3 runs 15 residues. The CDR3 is CASSLRGLRGNTIYF. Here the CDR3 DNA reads TGTGCCAGCAGCCTTAGGGGCCTTAGGGGAAACACCATATATTTT.

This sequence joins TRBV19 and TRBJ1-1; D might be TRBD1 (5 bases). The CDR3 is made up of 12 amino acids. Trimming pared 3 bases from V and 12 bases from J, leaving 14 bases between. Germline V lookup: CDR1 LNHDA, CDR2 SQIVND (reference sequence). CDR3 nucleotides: TGTGCCAGTAGTATGGAGCCGCACAGGACTTTCTTT. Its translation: CASSMEPHRTFF.

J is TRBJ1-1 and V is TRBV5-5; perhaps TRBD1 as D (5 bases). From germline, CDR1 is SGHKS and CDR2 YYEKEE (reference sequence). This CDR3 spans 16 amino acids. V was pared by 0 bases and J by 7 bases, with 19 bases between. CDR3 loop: CASSLVAGSPQGEAFF. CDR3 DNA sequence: TGTGCCAGCAGCTTGGTAGCTGGTAGTCCTCAGGGTGAAGCTTTCTTT.

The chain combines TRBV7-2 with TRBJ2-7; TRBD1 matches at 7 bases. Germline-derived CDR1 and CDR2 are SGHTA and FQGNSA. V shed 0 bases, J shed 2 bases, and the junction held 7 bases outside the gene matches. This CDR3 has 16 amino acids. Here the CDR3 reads CASSLALDRVTYEQYF. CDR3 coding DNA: TGTGCCAGCAGCTTAGCGCTAGACAGGGTAACCTACGAGCAGTACTTC.

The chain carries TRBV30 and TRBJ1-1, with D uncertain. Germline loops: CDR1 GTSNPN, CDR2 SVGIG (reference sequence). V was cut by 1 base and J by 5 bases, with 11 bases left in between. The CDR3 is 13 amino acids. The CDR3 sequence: CAWSGQARTEAFF. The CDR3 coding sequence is TGTGCCTGGAGTGGTCAGGCGCGAACTGAAGCTTTCTTT.